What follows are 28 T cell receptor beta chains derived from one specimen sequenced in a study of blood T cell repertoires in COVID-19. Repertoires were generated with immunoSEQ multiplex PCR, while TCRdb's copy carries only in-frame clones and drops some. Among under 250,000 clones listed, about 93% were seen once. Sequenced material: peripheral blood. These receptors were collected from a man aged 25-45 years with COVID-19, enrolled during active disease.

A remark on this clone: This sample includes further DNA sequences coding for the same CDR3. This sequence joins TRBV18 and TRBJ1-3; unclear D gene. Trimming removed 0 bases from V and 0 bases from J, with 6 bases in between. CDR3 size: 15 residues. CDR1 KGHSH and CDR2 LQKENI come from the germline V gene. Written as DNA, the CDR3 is TGTGCCAGCTCACCACCAGGGAGCTCTGGAAACACCATATATTTT. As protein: CASSPPGSSGNTIYF. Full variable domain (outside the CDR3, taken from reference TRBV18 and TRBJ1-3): NAGVMQNPRHLVRRRGQEARLRCSPMKGHSHVYWYRQLPEEGLKFMVYLQKENIIDESGMPKERFSAEFPKEGPSILRIQQVVRGDSAAYFCASSPPGSSGNTIYFGEGSWLTVV.

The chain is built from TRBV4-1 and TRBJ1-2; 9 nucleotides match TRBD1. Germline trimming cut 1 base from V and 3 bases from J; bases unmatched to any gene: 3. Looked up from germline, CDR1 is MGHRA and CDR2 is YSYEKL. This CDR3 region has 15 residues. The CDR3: CASSQGTGEYYGYTF. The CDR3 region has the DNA TGCGCCAGCAGCCAAGGGACAGGGGAATACTATGGCTACACCTTC.

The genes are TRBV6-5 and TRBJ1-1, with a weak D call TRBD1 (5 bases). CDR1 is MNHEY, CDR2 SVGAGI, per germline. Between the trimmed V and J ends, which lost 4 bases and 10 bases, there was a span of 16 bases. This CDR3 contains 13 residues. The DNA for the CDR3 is TGTGCCAGCAGTTTTGGGACTCCCTGGGGAGCTTTCTTT. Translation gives CASSFGTPWGAFF.

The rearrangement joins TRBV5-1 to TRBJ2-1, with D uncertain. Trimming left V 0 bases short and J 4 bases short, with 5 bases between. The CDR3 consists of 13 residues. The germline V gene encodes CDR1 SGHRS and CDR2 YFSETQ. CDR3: CASSLDTYNEQFF. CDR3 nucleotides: TGCGCCAGCAGCTTGGATACTTACAATGAGCAGTTCTTC. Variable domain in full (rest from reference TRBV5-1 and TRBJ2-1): KAGVTQTPRYLIKTRGQQVTLSCSPISGHRSVSWYQQTPGQGLQFLFEYFSETQRNKGNFPGRFSGRQFSNSRSEMNVSTLELGDSALYLCASSLDTYNEQFFGPGTRLTVL.

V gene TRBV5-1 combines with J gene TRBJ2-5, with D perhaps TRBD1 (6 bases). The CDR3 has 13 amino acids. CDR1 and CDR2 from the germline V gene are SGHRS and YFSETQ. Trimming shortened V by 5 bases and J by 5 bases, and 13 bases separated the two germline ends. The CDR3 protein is CASSGADRETQYF. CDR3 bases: TGCGCCAGCAGTGGGGCAGACAGGGAGACCCAGTACTTC.

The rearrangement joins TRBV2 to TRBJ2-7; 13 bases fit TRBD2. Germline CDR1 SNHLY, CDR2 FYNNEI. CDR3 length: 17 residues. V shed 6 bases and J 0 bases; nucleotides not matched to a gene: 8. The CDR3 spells CASSLGLAGVHSYEQYF. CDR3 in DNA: TGTGCCAGCAGCCTTGGACTAGCGGGGGTGCACTCCTACGAGCAGTACTTC.

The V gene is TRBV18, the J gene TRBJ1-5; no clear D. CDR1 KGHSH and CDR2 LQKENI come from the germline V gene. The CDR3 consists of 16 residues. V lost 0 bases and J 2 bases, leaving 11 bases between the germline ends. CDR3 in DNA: TGTGCCAGCTCACCACCGGGCCGCACGGGCAATCAGCCCCAGCATTTT. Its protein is CASSPPGRTGNQPQHF.

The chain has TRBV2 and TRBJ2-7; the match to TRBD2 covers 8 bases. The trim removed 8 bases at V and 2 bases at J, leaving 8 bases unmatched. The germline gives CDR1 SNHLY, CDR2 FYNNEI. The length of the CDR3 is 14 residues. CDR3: CASSLDSGAYEQYF. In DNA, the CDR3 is TGTGCCAGCTCTCTGGATAGCGGGGCCTACGAGCAGTACTTC.

CDR3 nucleotides: TGTGCCTGGAACCCGACAGGAGCTGAAAAACTGTTTTTT. Residues: CAWNPTGAEKLFF. J is TRBJ1-4 and V is TRBV30, with D possibly TRBD1 on 6 matching bases. V dropped 4 bases and J dropped 7 bases, with 13 bases sitting between them. In germline, CDR1 is GTSNPN, CDR2 SVGIG (reference sequence). CDR3 size: 13 residues. Filled out from reference TRBV30 and TRBJ1-4, the complete variable domain reads SQTIHQWPATLVQPVGSPLSLECTVEGTSNPNLYWYRQAAGRGLQLLFYSVGIGQISSEVPQNLSASRPQDRQFILSSKKLLLSDSGFYLCAWNPTGAEKLFFGSGTQLSVL.

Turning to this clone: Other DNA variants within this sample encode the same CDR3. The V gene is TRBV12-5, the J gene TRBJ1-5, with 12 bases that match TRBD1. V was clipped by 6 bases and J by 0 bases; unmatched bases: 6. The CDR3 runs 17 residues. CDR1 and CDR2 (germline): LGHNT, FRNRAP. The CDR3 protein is CASGPGQGAYSNQPQHF. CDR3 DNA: TGTGCTAGTGGCCCGGGACAGGGGGCCTATAGCAATCAGCCCCAGCATTTT.

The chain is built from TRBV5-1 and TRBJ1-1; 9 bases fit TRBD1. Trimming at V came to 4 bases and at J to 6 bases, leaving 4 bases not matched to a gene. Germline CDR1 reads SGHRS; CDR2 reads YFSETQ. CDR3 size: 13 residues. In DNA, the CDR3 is TGCGCCAGCAGCCCCGGGACAGGGTCTGAAGCTTTCTTT. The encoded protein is CASSPGTGSEAFF.

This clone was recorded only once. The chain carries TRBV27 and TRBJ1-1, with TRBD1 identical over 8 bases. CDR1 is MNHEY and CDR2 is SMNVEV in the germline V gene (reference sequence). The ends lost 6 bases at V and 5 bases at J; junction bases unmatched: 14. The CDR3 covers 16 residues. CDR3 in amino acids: CASRTLLQGAQTEAFF. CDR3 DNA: TGTGCCAGCAGGACGTTGCTGCAGGGGGCGCAAACTGAAGCTTTCTTT.

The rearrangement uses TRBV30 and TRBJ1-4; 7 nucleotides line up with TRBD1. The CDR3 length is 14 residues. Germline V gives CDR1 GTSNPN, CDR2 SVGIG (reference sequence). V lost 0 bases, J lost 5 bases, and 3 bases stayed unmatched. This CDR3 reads CAWSVDRENEKLFF. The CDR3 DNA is TGTGCCTGGAGTGTAGACAGGGAAAATGAAAAACTGTTTTTT.

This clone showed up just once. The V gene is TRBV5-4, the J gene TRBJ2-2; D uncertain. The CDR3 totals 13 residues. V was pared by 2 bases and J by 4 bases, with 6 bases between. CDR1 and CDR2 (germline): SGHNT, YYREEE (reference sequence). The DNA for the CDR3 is TGTGCCAGCAGCTTAGTCGGCACCGGGGAGCTGTTTTTT. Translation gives CASSLVGTGELFF.

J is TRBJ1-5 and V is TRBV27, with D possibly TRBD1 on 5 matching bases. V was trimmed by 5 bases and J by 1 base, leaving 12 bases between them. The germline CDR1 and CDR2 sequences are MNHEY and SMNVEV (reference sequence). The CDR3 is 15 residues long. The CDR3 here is CASSPWEGSNQPQHF. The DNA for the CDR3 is TGTGCCAGCAGTCCCTGGGAGGGGAGCAATCAGCCCCAGCATTTT.

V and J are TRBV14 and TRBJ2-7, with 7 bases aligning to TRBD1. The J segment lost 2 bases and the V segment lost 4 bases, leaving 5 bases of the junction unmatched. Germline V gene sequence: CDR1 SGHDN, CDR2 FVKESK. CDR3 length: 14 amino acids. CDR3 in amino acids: CASSLTGAAYEQYF. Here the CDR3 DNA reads TGTGCCAGCAGCCTTACAGGGGCAGCCTACGAGCAGTACTTC.

CDR3 amino acids: CASSPIRGSAFF. The CDR3 coding sequence is TGTGCCAGCTCACCAATACGAGGGTCGGCTTTCTTT. The chain recombines TRBV18 with TRBJ1-1; no definite D call. CDR3 length: 12 residues. The ends were cut back, 2 bases at V and 11 bases at J, with 12 bases in the middle. Germline assignment: CDR1 KGHSH and CDR2 LQKENI. The full variable domain, in which reference TRBV18 and TRBJ1-1 provide the parts outside the CDR3, is NAGVMQNPRHLVRRRGQEARLRCSPMKGHSHVYWYRQLPEEGLKFMVYLQKENIIDESGMPKERFSAEFPKEGPSILRIQQVVRGDSAAYFCASSPIRGSAFFGQGTRLTVV.

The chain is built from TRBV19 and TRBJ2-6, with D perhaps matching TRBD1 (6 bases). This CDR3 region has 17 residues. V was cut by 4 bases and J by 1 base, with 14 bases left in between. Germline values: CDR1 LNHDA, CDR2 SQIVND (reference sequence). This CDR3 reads CASSTGQFRSGANVLTF. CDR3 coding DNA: TGTGCCAGTAGTACTGGACAGTTTAGGTCTGGGGCCAACGTCCTGACTTTC.

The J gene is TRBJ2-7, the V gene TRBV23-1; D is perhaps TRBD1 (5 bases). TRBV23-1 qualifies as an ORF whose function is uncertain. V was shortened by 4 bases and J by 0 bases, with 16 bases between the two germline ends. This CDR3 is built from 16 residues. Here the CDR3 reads CASSPMQGPSSYEQYF. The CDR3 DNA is TGCGCCAGCAGTCCGATGCAGGGCCCCAGCTCCTACGAGCAGTACTTC.

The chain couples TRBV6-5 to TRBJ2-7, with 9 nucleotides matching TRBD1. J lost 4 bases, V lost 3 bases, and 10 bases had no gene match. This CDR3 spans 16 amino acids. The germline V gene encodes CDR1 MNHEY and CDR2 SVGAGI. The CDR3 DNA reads TGTGCCAGCAGTTATGGACCCCCGGGACAGGGTTACGAGCAGTACTTC. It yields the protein CASSYGPPGQGYEQYF.

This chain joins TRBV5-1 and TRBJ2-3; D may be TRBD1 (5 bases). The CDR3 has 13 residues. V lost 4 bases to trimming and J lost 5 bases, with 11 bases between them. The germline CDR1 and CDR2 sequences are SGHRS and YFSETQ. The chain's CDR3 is CASSTNRGDTQYF. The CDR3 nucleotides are TGCGCCAGCAGCACTAATAGGGGAGATACGCAGTATTTT. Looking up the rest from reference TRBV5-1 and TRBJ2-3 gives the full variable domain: KAGVTQTPRYLIKTRGQQVTLSCSPISGHRSVSWYQQTPGQGLQFLFEYFSETQRNKGNFPGRFSGRQFSNSRSEMNVSTLELGDSALYLCASSTNRGDTQYFGPGTRLTVL.

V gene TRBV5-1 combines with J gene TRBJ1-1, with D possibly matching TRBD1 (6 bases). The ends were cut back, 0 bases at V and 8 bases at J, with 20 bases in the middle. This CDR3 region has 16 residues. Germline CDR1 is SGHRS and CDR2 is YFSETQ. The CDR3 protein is CASSLAGGPRGKEAFF. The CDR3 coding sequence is TGCGCCAGCAGCTTGGCCGGGGGGCCTCGGGGTAAGGAAGCTTTCTTT. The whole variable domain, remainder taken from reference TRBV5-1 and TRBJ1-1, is KAGVTQTPRYLIKTRGQQVTLSCSPISGHRSVSWYQQTPGQGLQFLFEYFSETQRNKGNFPGRFSGRQFSNSRSEMNVSTLELGDSALYLCASSLAGGPRGKEAFFGQGTRLTVV.

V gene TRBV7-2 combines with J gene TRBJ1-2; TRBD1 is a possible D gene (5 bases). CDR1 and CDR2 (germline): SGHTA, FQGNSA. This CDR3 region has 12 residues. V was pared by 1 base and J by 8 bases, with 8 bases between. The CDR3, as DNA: TGTGCCAGCAGCTTAGAGGGGTGGGGCTACACCTTC. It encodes CASSLEGWGYTF.

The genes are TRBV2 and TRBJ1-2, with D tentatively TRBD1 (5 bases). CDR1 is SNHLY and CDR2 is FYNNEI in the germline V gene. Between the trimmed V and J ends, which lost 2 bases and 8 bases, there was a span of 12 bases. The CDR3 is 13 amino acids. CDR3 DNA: TGTGCCAGCAGTGAAACGGGCAGGGTCGGCTACACCTTC. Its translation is CASSETGRVGYTF.

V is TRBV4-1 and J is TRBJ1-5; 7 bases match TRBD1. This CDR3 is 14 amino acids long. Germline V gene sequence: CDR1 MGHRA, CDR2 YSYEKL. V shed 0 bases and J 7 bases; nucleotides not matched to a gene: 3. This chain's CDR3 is CASSQDRGLQPQHF. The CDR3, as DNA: TGCGCCAGCAGCCAAGACAGGGGGTTACAGCCCCAGCATTTT.

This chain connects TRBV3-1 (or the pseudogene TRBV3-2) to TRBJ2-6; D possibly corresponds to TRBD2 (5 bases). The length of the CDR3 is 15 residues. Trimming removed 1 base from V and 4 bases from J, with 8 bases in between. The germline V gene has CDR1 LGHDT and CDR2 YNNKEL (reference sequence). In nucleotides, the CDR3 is TGTGCCAGCAGCCAAGCGGGGTCCGGGGCCAACGTCCTGACTTTC. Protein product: CASSQAGSGANVLTF.

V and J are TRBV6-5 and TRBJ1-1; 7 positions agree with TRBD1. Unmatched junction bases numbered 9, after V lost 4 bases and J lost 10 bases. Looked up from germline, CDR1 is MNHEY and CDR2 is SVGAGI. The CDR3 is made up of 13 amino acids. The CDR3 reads CASSSRTGLRAFF. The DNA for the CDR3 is TGTGCCAGCAGTTCGCGGACAGGTCTTAGAGCTTTCTTT.

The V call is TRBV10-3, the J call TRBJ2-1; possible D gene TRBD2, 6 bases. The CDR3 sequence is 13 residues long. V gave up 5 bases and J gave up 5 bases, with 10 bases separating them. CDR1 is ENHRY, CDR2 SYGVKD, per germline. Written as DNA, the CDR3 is TGTGCCATCAGTTCGGGACTCGACAATGAGCAGTTCTTC. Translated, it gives CAISSGLDNEQFF.